The 30 T cell receptor beta chains below were found in one sample sequenced in a study of cytomegalovirus exposure and HLA in healthy donors. The repertoire was sequenced with immunoSEQ multiplex PCR; TCRdb's copy has only in-frame clones and lacks some. The data contain about 250,000 clones, about 83% of them singletons. Sequencing was carried out using PBMCs. The receptors derive from a young man in good health and CMV-seronegative.

The CDR3 reads CASSTRQGTDTQYF. The CDR3 nucleotides read TGTGCCAGCAGCACTCGACAGGGCACAGATACGCAGTATTTT. This chain links TRBV9 with TRBJ2-3, with D perhaps TRBD1 (6 bases). This CDR3 comprises 14 residues. V was trimmed by 4 bases and J by 1 base, leaving 10 bases between them. Germline loops: CDR1 SGDLS, CDR2 YYNGEE.

The chain has TRBV5-1 and TRBJ2-1; 8 bases map to TRBD2. The CDR3 runs 14 residues. Trimming at V came to 7 bases and at J to 5 bases, leaving 8 bases not matched to a gene. The V gene's germline CDR1 is SGHRS and CDR2 YFSETQ. CDR3 amino acids: CASAQAGDHNEQFF. DNA for the CDR3: TGCGCCAGCGCCCAAGCGGGAGACCACAATGAGCAGTTCTTC.

The chain recombines TRBV9 with TRBJ2-7; D gene ambiguous. The CDR3 loop spans 15 amino acids. Trimming cost V 0 bases and J 3 bases, with 13 bases left between them. The germline V gene has CDR1 SGDLS and CDR2 YYNGEE. CDR3 DNA sequence: TGTGCCAGCAGCGTAGAACAGACCCCCATCTACGAGCAGTACTTC. Encoded protein: CASSVEQTPIYEQYF.

The gene calls are TRBV2 and TRBJ1-3, with D possibly matching TRBD1 (5 bases). Trimming removed 6 bases at V and 4 bases at J, with 13 bases between. In germline, CDR1 is SNHLY, CDR2 FYNNEI. The CDR3 is 14 residues long. The CDR3 protein is CASSRGGFGNTIYF. The CDR3 DNA is TGTGCCAGCAGCCGGGGGGGATTCGGAAACACCATATATTTT.

This clone was picked up a small number of times. The chain recombines TRBV18 with TRBJ2-2; 9 bases line up with TRBD2. CDR3 length: 16 amino acids. Unmatched junction bases numbered 4, after V lost 3 bases and J lost 2 bases. CDR1 KGHSH and CDR2 LQKENI come from the germline V gene. In nucleotides, the CDR3 is TGTGCCAGCTCACCGAGACTAGCGGATAACACCGGGGAGCTGTTTTTT. Its translation: CASSPRLADNTGELFF.

This chain uses TRBV4-3 with TRBJ2-3, with a weak D call TRBD1 (6 bases). V dropped 6 bases and J dropped 4 bases, with 14 bases sitting between them. CDR1 LGHNA and CDR2 YSLEER come from the germline V gene. This CDR3 has 14 residues. CDR3 DNA sequence: TGCGCCAGCAGTCTAGGGGGTCAGTCAGATACGCAGTATTTT. Protein: CASSLGGQSDTQYF.

The chain combines TRBV28 with TRBJ1-2; D is perhaps TRBD1 (5 bases). The CDR3 covers 16 residues. Germline V gene lookup returns CDR1 MDHEN and CDR2 SYDVKM. Trimming pared 2 bases from V and 6 bases from J, leaving 19 bases between. The CDR3 sequence is CASSLEWRGLVHGYTF. The DNA for the CDR3 is TGTGCCAGCAGTTTAGAATGGAGGGGCTTAGTACATGGCTACACCTTC.

This clone was seen ten or more times. V gene TRBV9 combines with J gene TRBJ2-7; 9 nucleotides align to TRBD1. This CDR3 has 17 amino acids. The junction had 16 bases not matched to a gene; V was cut back by 4 bases and J by 5 bases. Germline V gives CDR1 SGDLS, CDR2 YYNGEE. CDR3 region: CASSPRGQGGFSDEQYF. The CDR3 DNA reads as TGTGCCAGCAGCCCCAGGGGACAGGGAGGGTTTTCGGACGAGCAGTACTTC.

The J gene is TRBJ2-7, the V gene TRBV7-2; 8 bases fit TRBD2. The CDR3 is 15 residues long. Trimming took 2 bases from V and 3 from J; bases not matched to a gene: 6. Per the germline V gene, CDR1 is SGHTA and CDR2 is FQGNSA. CDR3 sequence: CASSLSPSGGYEQYF. CDR3 coding DNA: TGTGCCAGCAGCTTAAGTCCCAGCGGGGGCTACGAGCAGTACTTC.

This sequence joins TRBV6-1 and TRBJ2-7; D may be TRBD2 (5 bases). In germline, CDR1 is MNHNS, CDR2 SASEGT. Trimming removed 8 bases from V and 3 bases from J, with 14 bases in between. The CDR3 runs 13 residues. CDR3 nucleotide sequence: TGTGCCAGCTTTAGTGGGAGAATCTACGAGCAGTACTTC. Translating gives CASFSGRIYEQYF.

The rearrangement joins TRBV5-1 to TRBJ2-4, with D possibly being TRBD1 (6 bases). This CDR3 comprises 15 residues. V shed 0 bases and J shed 2 bases, with 9 bases lying between them. Germline CDR1 and CDR2: SGHRS and YFSETQ. This CDR3 reads CASSLEQGTKNIQYF. Written as DNA, the CDR3 is TGCGCCAGCAGCTTGGAGCAGGGGACCAAAAACATTCAGTACTTC.

This clone appeared a single time. This chain connects TRBV27 to TRBJ1-2; possibly TRBD1 for D (5 bases). This CDR3 region has 14 residues. V dropped 3 bases and J dropped 3 bases, with 11 bases sitting between them. CDR1 is MNHEY, CDR2 SMNVEV, per germline (reference sequence). CDR3 sequence: CASSFLGEDYGYTF. The CDR3 nucleotides are TGTGCCAGCAGTTTCCTAGGGGAAGACTATGGCTACACCTTC.

This clone was counted only a few times. The chain couples TRBV4-1 to TRBJ1-4; tentatively, D is TRBD1 (5 bases). The CDR3 length is 15 residues. Germline CDR1 reads MGHRA; CDR2 reads YSYEKL. Trimming took 0 bases from V and 8 from J, leaving 13 bases between them. The CDR3, as DNA: TGCGCCAGCAGCCAAGATGGGCAGGGTGGCGAAAAACTGTTTTTT. It is translated as CASSQDGQGGEKLFF.

The chain is built from TRBV28 and TRBJ2-7; possible D gene TRBD2, 5 bases. Germline V gene sequence: CDR1 MDHEN, CDR2 SYDVKM. V was pared by 7 bases and J by 2 bases, with 6 bases between. This CDR3 spans 11 amino acids. The chain's CDR3 is CASTGTYEQYF. CDR3 in DNA: TGTGCCAGCACCGGGACCTACGAGCAGTACTTC.

This chain connects TRBV7-2 to TRBJ1-2; 7 bases align to TRBD1. In germline, CDR1 is SGHTA, CDR2 FQGNSA. This CDR3 spans 12 amino acids. The J segment lost 14 bases and the V segment lost 5 bases, leaving 11 bases of the junction unmatched. The CDR3 sequence is CASSTYDREGTF. For the CDR3, the DNA is TGTGCCAGCAGCACCTATGACAGGGAAGGGACCTTC.

The rearrangement links TRBV7-9 to TRBJ2-7; 10 bases map to TRBD1. The ends lost 5 bases at V and 5 bases at J; junction bases unmatched: 9. CDR1 SEHNR and CDR2 FQNEAQ come from the germline V gene (reference sequence). The CDR3 extends over 15 amino acids. The CDR3 region has the DNA TGTGCCAGCAGCCCCCTTTCCGGGACAGGGGACGAGCAGTACTTC. Its protein is CASSPLSGTGDEQYF.

This clone turned up a few times. This chain connects TRBV2 to TRBJ1-5, with a tentative D call TRBD1 (6 bases). V was cut by 6 bases and J by 0 bases, with 6 bases left in between. CDR1 and CDR2 (germline): SNHLY, FYNNEI. The CDR3 is 13 amino acids. Written as DNA, the CDR3 is TGTGCCAGCAGGGGGGCTAGCAATCAGCCCCAGCATTTT. As protein: CASRGASNQPQHF.

The chain is built from TRBV5-1 and TRBJ1-1; TRBD1 agrees at 7 bases. The CDR3 contains 16 residues. J lost 4 bases, V lost 3 bases, and 12 bases had no gene match. In germline, CDR1 is SGHRS, CDR2 YFSETQ. Written as DNA, the CDR3 is TGCGCCAGCAGCTCCAACAGGGGAAGCGTGGGCACTGAAGCTTTCTTT. Translated: CASSSNRGSVGTEAFF.

The chain uses TRBV2 and TRBJ1-6; D possibly corresponds to TRBD1 (5 bases). From germline, CDR1 is SNHLY and CDR2 FYNNEI. The CDR3 runs to 13 residues. V was pared by 4 bases and J by 8 bases, with 9 bases between. CDR3 bases: TGTGCCAGCAGTGTCGACAGCTATTCACCCCTCCACTTT. It specifies CASSVDSYSPLHF.

This clone was detected only once. The gene calls are TRBV27 and TRBJ2-3; D is perhaps TRBD2 (5 bases). V lost 5 bases to trimming and J lost 0 bases, with 12 bases between them. The germline V gene has CDR1 MNHEY and CDR2 SMNVEV (reference sequence). This CDR3 has 15 amino acids. CDR3 region: CASSHGLLSTDTQYF. The CDR3 bases are TGTGCCAGCAGTCACGGACTCCTTAGCACAGATACGCAGTATTTT.

The chain combines TRBV9 with TRBJ2-7; 9 bases align to TRBD2. Unmatched junction bases numbered 7, after V lost 4 bases and J lost 2 bases. CDR1 and CDR2 from the germline V gene are SGDLS and YYNGEE. This CDR3 spans 15 amino acids. The CDR3 region is CASSSGTSLPYEQYF. CDR3 in DNA: TGTGCCAGCAGCTCCGGGACTAGCCTTCCCTACGAGCAGTACTTC.

The chain combines TRBV18 with TRBJ2-7, with 7 bases identical to TRBD2. Germline V CDR1 and CDR2: KGHSH, LQKENI. V shed 5 bases and J 0 bases; nucleotides not matched to a gene: 7. The CDR3 is made up of 15 amino acids. The CDR3 bases are TGTGCCAGCTCATCTTCAGCGGGGTTCTCCTACGAGCAGTACTTC. Translated, it gives CASSSSAGFSYEQYF. The entire variable domain, with the rest obtained from reference TRBV18 and TRBJ2-7, is as follows: NAGVMQNPRHLVRRRGQEARLRCSPMKGHSHVYWYRQLPEEGLKFMVYLQKENIIDESGMPKERFSAEFPKEGPSILRIQQVVRGDSAAYFCASSSSAGFSYEQYFGPGTRLTVT.

This chain uses TRBV9 with TRBJ2-1; 11 bases are shared with TRBD2. This CDR3 region has 13 residues. J gave up 14 bases and V 1 base, and 5 bases lay outside the gene matches. CDR1 and CDR2 (germline): SGDLS, YYNGEE. The CDR3 nucleotides are TGTGCCAGCAGCGTATTAGCGGGAGGGTTGGAGTTCTTC. Its protein is CASSVLAGGLEFF.

The genes are TRBV5-4 and TRBJ2-7; TRBD1 matches at 10 bases. This CDR3 contains 15 residues. V was clipped by 2 bases and J by 2 bases; unmatched bases: 4. Per germline, CDR1 SGHNT and CDR2 YYREEE (reference sequence). The CDR3 DNA reads TGTGCCAGCAGCTTTGGGGGACAGGGGACCTACGAGCAGTACTTC. Translating gives CASSFGGQGTYEQYF.

V is TRBV4-2 and J is TRBJ2-7; no clear D. Germline assignment: CDR1 LGHNA and CDR2 YNFKEQ. The CDR3 has 16 residues. The germline V and J ends were trimmed by 0 bases and 6 bases, with 18 bases remaining between them. Written as DNA, the CDR3 is TGTGCCAGCAGCCAAGATATGACGGGTGGTGAAACCGAGCAGTACTTC. It is translated as CASSQDMTGGETEQYF.

This clone was counted a single time. The chain is built from TRBV7-9 and TRBJ1-2; tentative D call: TRBD1 (6 bases). CDR1 and CDR2 (germline): SEHNR, FQNEAQ (reference sequence). CDR3 length equals 14 residues. Trimming removed 5 bases at V and 2 bases at J, with 12 bases between. The CDR3 is CASSLRQENYGYTF. The CDR3 nucleotides read TGTGCCAGCAGCCTGCGACAGGAAAACTATGGCTACACCTTC.

This clone was seen once. CDR3 sequence (DNA): TGCAGCGCTCAACAGGGGGCGAGCTATGGCTACACCTTC. This sequence encodes CSAQQGASYGYTF. The chain combines TRBV29-1 with TRBJ1-2; 9 positions agree with TRBD1. The CDR3 length is 13 residues. Germline values: CDR1 SQVTM, CDR2 ANQGSEA. With 7 bases clipped from V and 4 bases from J, the junction kept 7 bases outside the gene matches.

This sequence joins TRBV6-5 and TRBJ2-1, with D possibly matching TRBD2 (7 bases). The CDR3 is made up of 14 amino acids. Germline loops: CDR1 MNHEY, CDR2 SVGAGI. The V gene lost 5 bases and the J gene lost 3 bases, with 11 bases spanning the gap. DNA for the CDR3: TGTGCCAGCAGTGCGGGGGCCTTCTACAATGAGCAGTTCTTC. Translating gives CASSAGAFYNEQFF.

This chain uses TRBV30 with TRBJ2-1; D unresolved. V was clipped by 3 bases and J by 0 bases, with 12 bases between them. The CDR3 is 15 residues long. Germline lookup yields CDR1 GTSNPN and CDR2 SVGIG (reference sequence). The DNA for the CDR3 is TGTGCCTGGAGAAGAGGCGGAAGCTCCTACAATGAGCAGTTCTTC. This codes for CAWRRGGSSYNEQFF.

The chain uses TRBV7-6 and TRBJ2-6; D might be TRBD2 (6 bases). Germline values: CDR1 SGHVS, CDR2 FNYEAQ. This CDR3 contains 17 residues. V was pared by 5 bases and J by 0 bases, with 14 bases between. CDR3 sequence (DNA): TGTGCCAGCAGCCCCGGGACTCTCAGCTCTGGGGCCAACGTCCTGACTTTC. It yields the protein CASSPGTLSSGANVLTF.